These 5 T cell receptor beta chains were all obtained from the same sample, sequenced in a study of cytomegalovirus exposure and HLA in healthy donors. Amplification used 60 Vbeta primers and 13 Jbeta primers. Repertoires were generated with immunoSEQ multiplex PCR, while TCRdb's copy carries only in-frame clones and drops some. The sample has some 200,000 clones, around 77% seen once. The sequenced material came from PBMCs. These TCRs come from a woman aged 25 to 45 in good health and CMV-seronegative.

The V gene is TRBV7-9, the J gene TRBJ2-1, with 11 bases fitting TRBD2. J lost 6 bases, V lost 5 bases, and 9 bases had no gene match. This CDR3 comprises 16 residues. In germline, CDR1 is SEHNR, CDR2 FQNEAQ (reference sequence). DNA for the CDR3: TGTGCCAGCAGCCCTCCACTAGCGGGAGTCGCCAATGAGCAGTTCTTC. Translation gives CASSPPLAGVANEQFF. Complete variable domain (other parts from reference TRBV7-9 and TRBJ2-1): DTGVSQNPRHKITKRGQNVTFRCDPISEHNRLYWYRQTLGQGPEFLTYFQNEAQLEKSRLLSDRFSAERPKGSFSTLEIQRTEQGDSAMYLCASSPPLAGVANEQFFGPGTRLTVL.

As concerns this clone: The junction does not match germline at one end; this may be a read error. Within the sample, other DNA sequences also encode this same CDR3. The chain uses TRBV7-9 and TRBJ1-1, with D perhaps matching TRBD1 (6 bases). Germline V gene lookup returns CDR1 SEHNR and CDR2 FQNEAQ (reference sequence). The length of the CDR3 is 12 residues. CDR3 coding DNA: TGTTCCAGCAGCCTTGGGGGGGGCGAAGCTTTCTTT. Residues: CSSSLGGGEAFF.

A remark on this clone: An end of the junction differs from the germline gene, which may be a read error. The chain couples TRBV7-9 to TRBJ1-6; no clear D gene. The length of the CDR3 is 18 residues. Germline V gives CDR1 SEHNR, CDR2 FQNEAQ (reference sequence). The CDR3 region has the DNA TGTTCCAGCAGCTTAGGCTACTCTCGAAGCTCCTATAATTCACCCCTCCACTTT. Translated: CSSSLGYSRSSYNSPLHF.

V usage is TRBV7-9 and J usage is TRBJ2-7; 10 bases agree with TRBD2. Germline V CDR1 and CDR2: SEHNR, FQNEAQ (reference sequence). The CDR3 consists of 15 residues. The V segment lost 2 bases and the J segment 5 bases; nucleotides outside the gene matches: 6. CDR3 in DNA: TGTGCCAGCAGCTTAAGCGGGGGGGCCGGTGACGAGCAGTACTTC. Its protein product is CASSLSGGAGDEQYF.

The V and J genes are TRBV27 and TRBJ2-7; possibly TRBD1 for D (5 bases). The V and J ends lost 8 bases and 3 bases respectively, with 14 bases between them. There are 13 residues in the CDR3. The germline CDR1 and CDR2 sequences are MNHEY and SMNVEV (reference sequence). The CDR3 loop reads CASGRDSDYEQYF. The CDR3 region has the DNA TGTGCCAGCGGCAGGGATTCTGACTACGAGCAGTACTTC.